This TCR beta chain was observed in a study of T cell changes during pregnancy in multiple sclerosis. Repertoires were generated with immunoSEQ multiplex PCR, while TCRdb's copy carries only in-frame clones and drops some. The sample has under 55,000 clones, approximately 91% seen once. Germline CDR1 and CDR2: SNHLY and FYNNEI. The length of the CDR3 is 15 residues. Trimming took 5 bases from V and 3 from J, leaving 14 bases between them. Sequenced: PBMCs (not recorded whether the cells were cultured). The gene calls are TRBV2 and TRBJ1-5; possible D gene TRBD1, 5 bases. This TCR was recovered from a female donor with multiple sclerosis, enrolled in a pregnancy study. The CDR3 protein is CASSNDRDYNQPQHF. DNA for the CDR3: TGTGCCAGCAGTAACGACCGGGACTACAATCAGCCCCAGCATTTT.